This TCR beta chain was recorded in a study of CD8 T cells in Susac syndrome. Random hexamers were used to reverse transcribe an amount of about 0.45 to 1 ug RNA. Across 54 Vbeta and 13 Jbeta, immunoSEQ multiplex PCR amplified TCR beta CDR3. Each CDR3 protein is one row after TCRdb ran MiXCR on the immunoSEQ multiplex PCR reads. This table has tens of thousands of distinct CDR3 sequences, around 96% appearing once. The CDR3 covers 14 residues. V was pared by 3 bases and J by 8 bases, with 17 bases between. The germline CDR1 and CDR2 sequences are SGHRS and YFSETQ. The chain employs TRBV5-1 and TRBJ1-2, with D perhaps TRBD1 (5 bases). The sequenced sample was CD8+ T cells from PBMCs. The TCR comes from a human donor with Susac syndrome. For the CDR3, the DNA is TGCGCCAGCAGCTCTCAGGGCCCTAGTGGCGGCTACACCTTC. It encodes CASSSQGPSGGYTF.